This T cell receptor (beta chain) was recorded in a study of Ad26.COV2.S vaccination and SARS-CoV-2 variants. Background on the study: Intramuscular Ad26.COV2.S doses were given once or twice, 56 days apart.

Findings of the study overall: Measures of TCR breadth and depth may have fallen short of total T cell responses.

Repertoires were generated with immunoSEQ multiplex PCR, while TCRdb's copy carries only in-frame clones and drops some. Found here are a few hundred thousand clones, over 75% of them singletons; the top ten hold roughly 3.5%. Turning to this clone: Its antigen is unidentified.

As to treatment: some 20 received Ad26.COV2.S at low or high dose, single or two shots; several received placebo; per-sample allocation not given. At day 63 after the first vaccine or placebo injection, samples were drawn. Sequenced here: peripheral blood, sampled in a trial of Ad26.COV2.S vaccine versus placebo. This TCR derives from a person between 18 and 65 years old who received the Ad26.COV2.S COVID-19 vaccine or a placebo.

DNA for the CDR3: TGTGCCAGCAGCCCTCAAGCGGGAGGGGCCTACGAGCAGTACTTC. It yields the protein CASSPQAGGAYEQYF. The chain carries TRBV14 and TRBJ2-7, with TRBD2 identical over 10 bases. This CDR3 spans 15 amino acids. Germline lookup yields CDR1 SGHDN and CDR2 FVKESK. V lost 4 bases and J lost 2; bases outside the gene matches: 5.